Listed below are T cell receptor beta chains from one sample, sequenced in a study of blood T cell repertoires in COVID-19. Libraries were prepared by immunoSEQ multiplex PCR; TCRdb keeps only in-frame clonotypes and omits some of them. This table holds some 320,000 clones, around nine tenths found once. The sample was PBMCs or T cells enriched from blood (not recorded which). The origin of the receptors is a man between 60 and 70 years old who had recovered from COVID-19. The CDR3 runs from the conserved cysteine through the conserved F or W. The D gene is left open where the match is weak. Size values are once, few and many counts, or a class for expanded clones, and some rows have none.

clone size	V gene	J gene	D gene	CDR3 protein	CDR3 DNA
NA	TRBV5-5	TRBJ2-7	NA	CASSRVAASSYEQYF	TGTGCCAGCAGCCGTGTGGCGGCCAGCTCCTACGAGCAGTACTTC
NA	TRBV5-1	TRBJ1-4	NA	CASSFGANNEKLFF	TGCGCCAGCAGCTTCGGAGCGAATAATGAAAAACTGTTTTTT
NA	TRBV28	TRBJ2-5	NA	CASSLRAGQYF	TGTGCCAGCAGTTTAAGAGCGGGCCAGTACTTC
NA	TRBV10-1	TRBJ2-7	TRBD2	CASSRGLGGIYEQYF	TGCGCCAGCAGCCGCGGACTAGGCGGTATCTACGAGCAGTACTTC
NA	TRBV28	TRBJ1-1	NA	CASKTPGTEAFF	TGTGCCAGCAAAACGCCCGGGACTGAAGCTTTCTTT
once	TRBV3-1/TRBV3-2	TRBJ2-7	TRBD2	CASRPAGVGEQYF	TGTGCCAGCAGGCCAGCGGGAGTGGGGGAGCAGTACTTC
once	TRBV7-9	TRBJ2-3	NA	CASSYGQHSPDTQYF	TGTGCCAGCAGTTACGGACAGCATAGCCCCGATACGCAGTATTTT
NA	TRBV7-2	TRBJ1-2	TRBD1	CASSRTGGNYGYTF	TGTGCCAGCAGCAGGACAGGGGGAAACTATGGCTACACCTTC
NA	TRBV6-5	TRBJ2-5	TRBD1	CASSRQGDGETQYF	TGTGCCAGCAGTCGTCAGGGGGACGGCGAGACCCAGTACTTC
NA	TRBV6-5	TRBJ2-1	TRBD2	CASSSPGTSGMAEQFF	TGTGCCAGCAGTTCCCCCGGGACTAGCGGGATGGCTGAGCAGTTCTTC
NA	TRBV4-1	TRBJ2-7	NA	CASSQDILRDTGISYEQYF	TGCGCCAGCAGCCAAGATATCTTACGGGACACGGGCATCTCCTACGAGCAGTACTTC
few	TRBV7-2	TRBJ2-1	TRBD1	CASSLVGQANNEQFF	TGTGCCAGCAGCTTAGTGGGACAGGCTAACAATGAGCAGTTCTTC
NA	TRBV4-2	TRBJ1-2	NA	CASSQDLGGYGYTF	TGTGCCAGCAGCCAAGATCTGGGGGGCTATGGCTACACCTTC
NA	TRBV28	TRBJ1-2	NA	CASSLTTRGYTF	TGTGCCAGCAGTCTGACCACGAGGGGCTACACCTTC
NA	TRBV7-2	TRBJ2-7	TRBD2	CASSFASGRGFGYEQYF	TGTGCCAGCAGTTTCGCGAGCGGGAGAGGGTTTGGGTACGAGCAGTACTTC
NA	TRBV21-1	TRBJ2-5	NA	CASSIDPQGAETQYF	TGTGCCAGCAGCATCGACCCACAGGGAGCAGAGACCCAGTACTTC
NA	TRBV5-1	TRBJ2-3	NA	CASSLTDTQYF	TGCGCCAGCAGCCTAACAGATACGCAGTATTTT
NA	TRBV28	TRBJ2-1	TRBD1	CASSLLGTGGMSYNEQFF	TGTGCCAGCAGTTTATTAGGGACAGGGGGCATGTCCTACAATGAGCAGTTCTTC
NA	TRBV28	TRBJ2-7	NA	CASSPSTLSYEQYF	TGTGCCAGCAGTCCCTCGACACTCTCCTACGAGCAGTACTTC
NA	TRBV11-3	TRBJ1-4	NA	CASSRDSGRTNEKLFF	TGTGCCAGCAGCCGAGACTCCGGTCGGACTAATGAAAAACTGTTTTTT
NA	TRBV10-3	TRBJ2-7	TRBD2	CAISGSAGTSGRYEQYF	TGTGCCATCAGTGGTTCTGCCGGGACTAGCGGGAGGTACGAGCAGTACTTC
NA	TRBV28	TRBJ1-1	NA	CASSLIGATEAFF	TGTGCCAGCAGTTTAATTGGAGCCACTGAAGCTTTCTTT
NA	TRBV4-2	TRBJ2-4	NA	CASSQDPAGAKNIQYF	TGTGCCAGCAGCCAAGATCCGGCAGGGGCCAAAAACATTCAGTACTTC
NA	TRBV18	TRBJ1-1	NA	CASSPIGEGGTEAFF	TGTGCCAGCTCACCAATCGGGGAGGGCGGCACTGAAGCTTTCTTT
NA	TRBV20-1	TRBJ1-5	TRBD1	CSASNIGQGGNQPQHF	TGCAGTGCTAGTAATATAGGACAGGGCGGCAATCAGCCCCAGCATTTT
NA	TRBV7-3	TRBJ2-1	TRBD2	CASSLTGGYNEQFF	TGTGCCAGCAGCCTAACGGGGGGGTACAATGAGCAGTTCTTC
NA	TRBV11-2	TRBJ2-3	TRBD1	CASSLQGATQYF	TGTGCCAGCAGCCTACAGGGGGCTACGCAGTATTTT
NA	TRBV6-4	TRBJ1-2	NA	CASSAGQNYGYTF	TGTGCCAGCAGTGCCGGACAGAACTATGGCTACACCTTC
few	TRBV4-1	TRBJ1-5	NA	CASSQGTGSSYQPQHF	TGCGCCAGCAGCCAGGGGACCGGGAGTTCCTATCAGCCCCAGCATTTT
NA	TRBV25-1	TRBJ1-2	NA	CASSAGYGYTF	TGTGCCAGCAGTGCGGGTTATGGCTACACCTTC
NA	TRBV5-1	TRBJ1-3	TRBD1	CASSSQGGSSGNTIYF	TGCGCCAGCAGTAGCCAGGGGGGAAGCTCTGGAAACACCATATATTTT
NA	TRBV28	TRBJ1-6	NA	CASRTRQPNSPLHF	TGTGCCAGCAGGACCCGACAGCCAAATTCACCCCTCCACTTT
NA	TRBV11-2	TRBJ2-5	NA	CASSLPGTPETQYF	TGTGCCAGCAGCTTACCGGGAACCCCAGAGACCCAGTACTTC
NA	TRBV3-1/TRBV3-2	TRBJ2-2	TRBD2	CASSHGSGRAGELFF	TGTGCCAGCAGCCACGGCTCAGGGAGGGCCGGGGAGCTGTTTTTT
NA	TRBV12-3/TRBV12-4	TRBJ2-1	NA	CASTGRNEQFF	TGTGCCTCGACCGGGAGAAATGAGCAGTTCTTC
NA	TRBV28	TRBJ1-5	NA	CASTMEDQPQHF	TGTGCCAGCACCATGGAGGACCAGCCCCAGCATTTT
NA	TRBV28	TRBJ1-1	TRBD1	CASSPPRQGINTEAFF	TGTGCCAGCAGTCCACCGAGACAGGGGATTAACACTGAAGCTTTCTTT
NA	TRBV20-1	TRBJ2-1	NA	CSASGYNEQFF	TGCAGTGCTAGCGGCTACAATGAGCAGTTCTTC
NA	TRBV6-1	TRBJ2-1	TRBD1	CASSERTGGPSSYNEQFF	TGTGCCAGCAGTGAGAGGACAGGGGGCCCCAGCTCCTACAATGAGCAGTTCTTC
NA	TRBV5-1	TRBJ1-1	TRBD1	CASGGQGADEAFF	TGCGCCAGCGGCGGACAGGGGGCGGATGAAGCTTTCTTT
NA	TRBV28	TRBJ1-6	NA	CASSLYFWGGKGSPLHF	TGTGCCAGCAGCCTCTATTTTTGGGGGGGTAAGGGATCACCCCTCCACTTT
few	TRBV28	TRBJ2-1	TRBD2	CASTFGGGAYREQFF	TGTGCCAGCACCTTTGGGGGGGGTGCTTACAGAGAGCAGTTCTTC
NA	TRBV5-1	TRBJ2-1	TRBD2	CASSRGGVEGNEQFF	TGCGCCAGCAGCCGGGGAGGGGTTGAGGGAAATGAGCAGTTCTTC
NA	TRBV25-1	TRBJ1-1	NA	CASSDPGQGSTEAFF	TGTGCCAGCAGTGACCCTGGCCAGGGGTCCACTGAAGCTTTCTTT
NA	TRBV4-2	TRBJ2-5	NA	CASSQTGREETQYF	TGTGCCAGCAGCCAAACAGGGAGGGAAGAGACCCAGTACTTC
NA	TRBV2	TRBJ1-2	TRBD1	CASTLDRANYGYTF	TGTGCCAGCACCTTGGACAGGGCTAACTATGGCTACACCTTC
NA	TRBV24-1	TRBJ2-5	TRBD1	CATSDLRQGGETQYF	TGTGCCACCAGTGATCTTCGACAGGGCGGGGAGACCCAGTACTTC
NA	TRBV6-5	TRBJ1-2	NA	CASSHRGSGGYTF	TGTGCCAGCAGCCATAGGGGCTCCGGGGGCTACACCTTC
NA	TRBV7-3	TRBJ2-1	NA	CASSPNRGAGEQFF	TGTGCCAGCAGCCCCAACCGGGGGGCGGGTGAGCAGTTCTTC
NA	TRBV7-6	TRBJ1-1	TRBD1	CASSFLGTGTGTEAFF	TGTGCCAGCAGCTTTCTAGGGACAGGGACGGGCACTGAAGCTTTCTTT
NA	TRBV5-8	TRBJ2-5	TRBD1	CASSWRQGAFGKTQYF	TGTGCCAGCAGCTGGAGACAGGGGGCTTTTGGGAAGACCCAGTACTTC
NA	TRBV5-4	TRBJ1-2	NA	CASSFVTEANYGYTF	TGTGCCAGCAGCTTTGTGACGGAGGCTAACTATGGCTACACCTTC
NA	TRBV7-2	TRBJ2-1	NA	CASSFAAHHGGGNEQFF	TGTGCCAGCAGCTTTGCAGCGCACCACGGGGGAGGTAACGAGCAGTTCTTC
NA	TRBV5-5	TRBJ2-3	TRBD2	CASSLDLAGRPADTQYF	TGTGCCAGCAGCTTGGATCTAGCGGGGAGGCCGGCAGATACGCAGTATTTT